Below, 13 T cell receptor beta chains from the same sample are listed, as sequenced in a study of blood T cell repertoires in COVID-19. Produced via immunoSEQ multiplex PCR; TCRdb's table is partial and in-frame only. The sample holds a few hundred thousand clones, more than 70% seen once. The specimen was PBMCs or T cells enriched from blood (not recorded which). These receptors were collected from a young man who had recovered from COVID-19.

The chain has TRBV11-2 and TRBJ1-3; D may be TRBD1 (5 bases). The CDR3 loop spans 16 amino acids. V dropped 4 bases and J dropped 2 bases, with 15 bases sitting between them. Looked up from germline, CDR1 is SGHAT and CDR2 is FQNNGV. The CDR3 reads CASSSNRGGTGNTIYF. For the CDR3, the DNA is TGTGCCAGCAGCTCAAACCGGGGGGGAACTGGAAACACCATATATTTT.

The gene calls are TRBV5-1 and TRBJ1-1; 9 bases line up with TRBD1. The CDR3 consists of 15 residues. Germline lookup yields CDR1 SGHRS and CDR2 YFSETQ. V trimming: 0 bases; J trimming: 4 bases; junction bases outside the gene matches: 4. The CDR3 reads CASSLVLGQGTEAFF. CDR3 coding DNA: TGCGCCAGCAGCTTGGTTTTGGGACAGGGCACTGAAGCTTTCTTT.

The rearrangement links TRBV10-2 to TRBJ1-2; D is ambiguous. V was shortened by 3 bases and J by 0 bases, with 5 bases between the two germline ends. Germline assignment: CDR1 WSHSY and CDR2 SAAADI. The CDR3 consists of 13 residues. The CDR3 DNA follows: TGCGCCAGCAGTGAAGCTACTAACTATGGCTACACCTTC. Translation: CASSEATNYGYTF.

This rearrangement joins TRBV5-1 to TRBJ2-1; 7 bases align to TRBD1. The germline V gene has CDR1 SGHRS and CDR2 YFSETQ. With 4 bases clipped from V and 5 bases from J, the junction kept 9 bases outside the gene matches. This CDR3 is built from 15 residues. The DNA of the CDR3 is TGCGCCAGCAGCGCCGGGACAGAAACACACAATGAGCAGTTCTTC. This translates into CASSAGTETHNEQFF.

The V gene is TRBV6-4, the J gene TRBJ2-3; TRBD2 matches 13 bases. Trimming removed 4 bases from V and 1 base from J; junction bases left unmatched: 5. There are 17 residues in the CDR3. Germline V gives CDR1 MRHNA, CDR2 SNTAGT. DNA for the CDR3: TGTGCCAGCAGTGTTTCGACTAGCGGGGGGCGCACAGATACGCAGTATTTT. Translated, it gives CASSVSTSGGRTDTQYF.

The chain employs TRBV3-1 (or the pseudogene TRBV3-2) and TRBJ1-4, with TRBD1 matching 7 bases. V lost 6 bases, J lost 0 bases, and 4 bases stayed unmatched. Germline assignment: CDR1 LGHDT and CDR2 YNNKEL (reference sequence). CDR3 size: 15 residues. Written as DNA, the CDR3 is TGTGCCAGCAGAGAGACAGGGACAACTAATGAAAAACTGTTTTTT. Residues: CASRETGTTNEKLFF.

The V and J genes are TRBV4-2 and TRBJ1-1; D unresolved. The CDR3 is 13 amino acids. CDR1 LGHNA and CDR2 YNFKEQ come from the germline V gene. Trimming cost V 0 bases and J 4 bases, with 6 bases left between them. CDR3 nucleotides: TGTGCCAGCAGCCAAGAGTTCAGCACTGAAGCTTTCTTT. Its protein is CASSQEFSTEAFF.

The chain joins TRBV6-5 to TRBJ1-1; perhaps TRBD1 as D (5 bases). The CDR3 is 13 amino acids. Germline V gene lookup returns CDR1 MNHEY and CDR2 SVGAGI. The V and J ends lost 6 bases and 11 bases respectively, with 19 bases between them. The chain's CDR3 is CASRRSSGREAFF. CDR3 coding DNA: TGTGCCAGCAGACGATCATCAGGGAGGGAGGCTTTCTTT.

The J gene is TRBJ1-2, the V gene TRBV12-3 or TRBV12-4; TRBD1 is a possible D gene (6 bases). This CDR3 region has 12 residues. V was clipped by 11 bases and J by 8 bases, with 18 bases between them. The CDR3 DNA sequence: TGTGCCGGTTTGGCAGGGGCCGGGGGCTACACCTTC. This gives the protein CAGLAGAGGYTF.

The chain has TRBV7-9 and TRBJ2-7, with 8 bases identical to TRBD1. In germline, CDR1 is SEHNR, CDR2 FQNEAQ (reference sequence). Unmatched junction bases numbered 2, after V lost 5 bases and J lost 2 bases. The CDR3 totals 13 residues. The chain's CDR3 is CASSRQGTYEQYF. The CDR3 bases are TGTGCCAGCAGCCGACAGGGGACCTACGAGCAGTACTTC.

The chain uses TRBV4-3 and TRBJ2-2, with 11 nucleotides matching TRBD1. The CDR3 covers 16 residues. The ends lost 3 bases at V and 6 bases at J; junction bases unmatched: 6. Germline V gives CDR1 LGHNA, CDR2 YSLEER. The CDR3 sequence is CASSHDPGQGAGELFF. As DNA, the CDR3 is TGCGCCAGCAGCCATGACCCGGGACAGGGGGCCGGGGAGCTGTTTTTT.

The V gene is TRBV30, the J gene TRBJ1-6, with unresolved D. The CDR3 has 16 residues. The V end was cut by 2 bases, the J end by 0 bases, with 11 bases between. Germline V gene sequence: CDR1 GTSNPN, CDR2 SVGIG (reference sequence). This CDR3 reads CAWSTLSNSYNSPLHF. CDR3 bases: TGTGCCTGGAGTACCCTATCTAACTCCTATAATTCACCCCTCCACTTT. The full variable domain, with the rest looked up from reference TRBV30 and TRBJ1-6, is SQTIHQWPATLVQPVGSPLSLECTVEGTSNPNLYWYRQAAGRGLQLLFYSVGIGQISSEVPQNLSASRPQDRQFILSSKKLLLSDSGFYLCAWSTLSNSYNSPLHFGNGTRLTVT.

The V gene is TRBV5-1, the J gene TRBJ2-1, with D perhaps TRBD1 (6 bases). Deletions cut 7 bases from V and 8 bases from J, with 19 bases between. Germline V gene sequence: CDR1 SGHRS, CDR2 YFSETQ. CDR3 length equals 14 residues. CDR3 loop: CASQDIYRVHEQFF. CDR3 nucleotide sequence: TGCGCCAGCCAGGATATTTACAGGGTCCATGAGCAGTTCTTC.